These 15 T cell receptor beta chains originate from one sample sequenced in a study of shared clonotypes between healthy human individuals. Using immunoSEQ multiplex PCR, the repertoire was profiled, and TCRdb retains in-frame clones only, with some absent. Here the sample spans around 500,000 clones, less than 80% being singletons. Specimen: PBMCs. The receptors shown here come from a middle-aged woman in good health. Some clones in this sample may be carry-over from other donors' samples.

CDR3 DNA sequence: TGTGCCAGCAGCGCGACAGGGGACGAGCAGTACTTC. This translates into CASSATGDEQYF. The rearrangement uses TRBV7-9 and TRBJ2-7, with 8 bases lining up with TRBD1. The junction had 2 bases not matched to a gene; V was cut back by 5 bases and J by 5 bases. CDR3 length: 12 amino acids. Germline values: CDR1 SEHNR, CDR2 FQNEAQ (reference sequence). Full variable domain (outside the CDR3, taken from reference TRBV7-9 and TRBJ2-7): DTGVSQNPRHKITKRGQNVTFRCDPISEHNRLYWYRQTLGQGPEFLTYFQNEAQLEKSRLLSDRFSAERPKGSFSTLEIQRTEQGDSAMYLCASSATGDEQYFGPGTRLTVT.

The chain employs TRBV19 and TRBJ2-1; 9 nucleotides line up with TRBD2. The CDR3 runs 15 residues. Germline lookup yields CDR1 LNHDA and CDR2 SQIVND (reference sequence). With 4 bases clipped from V and 1 base from J, the junction kept 2 bases outside the gene matches. The CDR3 coding sequence is TGTGCCAGTAGTAGTCTAGCGGGGTCCTACAATGAGCAGTTCTTC. Protein: CASSSLAGSYNEQFF.

For the CDR3, the DNA is TGTGCCAGCAGCTTGGCCATTTTAGGGGTCAATCAGCCCCAGCATTTT. Translating it yields CASSLAILGVNQPQHF. V is TRBV5-8 and J is TRBJ1-5, with D tentatively TRBD1 (5 bases). V was shortened by 0 bases and J by 3 bases, with 13 bases between the two germline ends. The CDR3 loop spans 16 amino acids. From germline, CDR1 is SGHTS and CDR2 YDEGEE.

This clone was observed a few times. This sequence is one base from a far larger clone and is likely a read error. This rearrangement joins TRBV30 to TRBJ1-1; D may be TRBD1 (6 bases). Per germline, CDR1 GTSNPN and CDR2 SVGIG (reference sequence). This CDR3 is built from 15 residues. CDR3 sequence reads: CAWSLGQKKNTEASF. The CDR3 DNA sequence: TGTGCCTGGAGCCTTGGACAGAAAAAGAACACTGAAGCTTCCTTT.

In its sample, this clone was seen many times. The genes are TRBV6-5 and TRBJ1-2; possible D gene TRBD1, 5 bases. Between the trimmed V and J ends, which lost 9 bases and 7 bases, there was a span of 12 bases. Germline CDR1 is MNHEY and CDR2 is SVGAGI. The CDR3 contains 11 residues. CDR3 in amino acids: CASTGGAGYTF. The CDR3 nucleotides are TGTGCCAGTACGGGGGGAGCTGGCTACACCTTC.

The chain employs TRBV6-1 and TRBJ2-1; 9 bases are shared with TRBD2. The CDR3 consists of 15 residues. CDR1 and CDR2 from the germline V gene are MNHNS and SASEGT. The trim removed 1 base at V and 4 bases at J, leaving 2 bases unmatched. For the CDR3, the DNA is TGTGCCAGCAGTGAAGGGACTAGCGCGTACAATGAGCAGTTCTTC. It specifies CASSEGTSAYNEQFF.

The rearrangement links TRBV11-2 to TRBJ2-5; 14 bases line up with TRBD2. The V and J ends lost 5 bases and 1 base, in that order; junction bases with no gene match: 9. CDR3 length: 18 amino acids. Germline CDR1 reads SGHAT; CDR2 reads FQNNGV. The CDR3 DNA follows: TGTGCCAGCAGCCCCGGGACTAGCGGGAGTTGGGGCCAAGAGACCCAGTACTTC. Translating gives CASSPGTSGSWGQETQYF.

The rearrangement joins TRBV4-2 to TRBJ2-1; D might be TRBD2 (5 bases). Germline V gene data show CDR1 as LGHNA and CDR2 as YNFKEQ. Trimming left V 1 base short and J 4 bases short, with 11 bases between. This CDR3 has 15 amino acids. Here the CDR3 reads CASSQAGIAYNEQFF. CDR3 DNA: TGTGCCAGCAGCCAAGCGGGGATAGCGTACAATGAGCAGTTCTTC.

Ten or more counts support this clone. V usage is TRBV6-5 and J usage is TRBJ2-7, with 11 bases that match TRBD2. The CDR3 covers 15 residues. In germline, CDR1 is MNHEY, CDR2 SVGAGI. V shed 6 bases and J 6 bases; nucleotides not matched to a gene: 10. The CDR3 protein is CASSSFTSGSSEQYF. CDR3 nucleotides: TGTGCCAGCAGCTCTTTTACTAGCGGGAGTTCCGAGCAGTACTTC.

There are a few counts of this clone. One junction end does not reproduce the germline sequence, and a read error may be involved. This sequence joins TRBV5-6 and TRBJ2-1, with 10 bases lining up with TRBD2. CDR1 and CDR2 from the germline V gene are SGHDT and YYEEEE. The CDR3 spans 13 residues. The CDR3 DNA sequence: TGTGCCAGCAGCTTCGAGCGGGAGGGCCTTACAATCTTC. Amino acid sequence: CASSFEREGLTIF.

The genes are TRBV11-1 and TRBJ2-3; TRBD2 matches at 10 bases. With 1 base clipped from V and 4 bases from J, the junction kept 5 bases outside the gene matches. This CDR3 has 16 amino acids. Germline CDR1 SGHAT, CDR2 FQDESV (reference sequence). CDR3 coding DNA: TGTGCCAGCAGCTTAGACCTAGCGGGAGCTGCAGATACGCAGTATTTT. Translated, it gives CASSLDLAGAADTQYF.

V is TRBV1 and J is TRBJ2-5; the D call of TRBD1 is as the table states it, not checked on the DNA. TRBV1 is flagged as a pseudogene. The CDR3 sequence is 14 residues long. The CDR3 here is CTSSQGWGGETQYF. The DNA of the CDR3 is TGCACCAGCAGCCAAGGGTGGGGCGGAGAGACCCAGTACTTC.

This chain uses TRBV5-1 with TRBJ2-7; TRBD2 matches at 8 bases. Trimming at V came to 0 bases and at J to 3 bases, leaving 8 bases not matched to a gene. Germline CDR1 SGHRS, CDR2 YFSETQ. CDR3 length equals 16 residues. CDR3 protein: CASSLAGGADNYEQYF. DNA for the CDR3: TGCGCCAGCAGCTTGGCCGGGGGGGCAGACAACTACGAGCAGTACTTC.

This rearrangement joins TRBV18 to TRBJ2-7, with TRBD2 identical over 10 bases. CDR1 KGHSH and CDR2 LQKENI come from the germline V gene. V lost 1 base and J lost 7; bases outside the gene matches: 13. The CDR3 has 17 residues. The CDR3 here is CASSPLSLAGAEGEQYF. As DNA, the CDR3 is TGTGCCAGCTCACCACTGAGTCTAGCGGGAGCGGAGGGGGAGCAGTACTTC.

The CDR3 nucleotides read TGTGCCAGCAGTTTATTGCTGGGGGCAGGGAGTAGGGGTGAGCAGTTCTTC. Amino acids: CASSLLLGAGSRGEQFF. The rearrangement links TRBV28 to TRBJ2-1; tentative D call: TRBD1 (6 bases). The ends were cut back, 1 base at V and 9 bases at J, with 22 bases in the middle. Per the germline V gene, CDR1 is MDHEN and CDR2 is SYDVKM. CDR3 length: 17 amino acids. The whole variable domain, filled in from reference TRBV28 and TRBJ2-1, reads DVKVTQSSRYLVKRTGEKVFLECVQDMDHENMFWYRQDPGLGLRLIYFSYDVKMKEKGDIPEGYSVSREKKERFSLILESASTNQTSMYLCASSLLLGAGSRGEQFFGPGTRLTVL.